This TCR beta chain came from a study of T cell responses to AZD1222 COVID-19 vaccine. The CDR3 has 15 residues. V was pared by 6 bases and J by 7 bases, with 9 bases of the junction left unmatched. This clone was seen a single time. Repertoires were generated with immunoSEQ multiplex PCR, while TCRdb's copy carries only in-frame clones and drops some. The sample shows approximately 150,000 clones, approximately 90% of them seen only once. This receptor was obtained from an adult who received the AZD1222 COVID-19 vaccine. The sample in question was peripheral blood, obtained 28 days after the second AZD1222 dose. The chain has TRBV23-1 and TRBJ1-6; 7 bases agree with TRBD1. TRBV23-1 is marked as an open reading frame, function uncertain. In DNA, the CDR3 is TGCGCCAGCAGCTACAGGGGCTGGGGGAATTCACCCCTCCACTTT. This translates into CASSYRGWGNSPLHF.